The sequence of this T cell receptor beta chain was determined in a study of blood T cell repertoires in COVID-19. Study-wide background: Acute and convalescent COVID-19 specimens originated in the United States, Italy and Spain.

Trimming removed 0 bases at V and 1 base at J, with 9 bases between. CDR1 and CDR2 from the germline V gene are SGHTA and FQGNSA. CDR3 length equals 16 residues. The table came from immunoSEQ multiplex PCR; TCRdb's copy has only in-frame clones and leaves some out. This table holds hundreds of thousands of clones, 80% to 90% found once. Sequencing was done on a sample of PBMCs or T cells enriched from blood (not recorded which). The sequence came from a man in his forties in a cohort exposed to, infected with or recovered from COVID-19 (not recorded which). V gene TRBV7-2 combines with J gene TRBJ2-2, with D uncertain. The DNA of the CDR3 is TGTGCCAGCAGCTTAGCCCCCCCAGGGAACACCGGGGAGCTGTTTTTT. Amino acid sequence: CASSLAPPGNTGELFF. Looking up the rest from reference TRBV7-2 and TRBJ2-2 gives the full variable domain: GAGVSQSPSNKVTEKGKDVELRCDPISGHTALYWYRQSLGQGLEFLIYFQGNSAPDKSGLPSDRFSAERTGGSVSTLTIQRTQQEDSAVYLCASSLAPPGNTGELFFGEGSRLTVL.